This TCR beta chain was identified during a study of T-cell reconstitution after alpha-beta-depleted transplantation in children (dated by TCRdb to the mid-2010s). Notes on the research overall: T-cell immune reconstitution after TCRalphabeta/CD19-depleted allogeneic hematopoietic cell transplantation in children was quantitatively tracked in the study by means of TCR repertoire profiling.

This clonotype was seen repeatedly, ten times or more. This clone's antigen is unknown. Base qualities are not at hand, and no much larger clone is one base apart. Findings and caveats that apply to the study as a whole: The apparently early alphabetaT-cell count recovery about two months after transplant was reportedly dependent on only several hundred rapidly expanded clones derived from non-depleted graft cells. The frequencies of hyperexpanded clones fell over the following months, and after one year, T-cell counts and TCRbeta diversity were mostly attributed to newly produced T cells. The high TCRbeta diversity at day 60 in some patients was ascribed to recipient T cells and intrathymic progenitors that had survived conditioning.

The CDR3 goes from the cysteine to the phenylalanine over 13 residues. This entry keeps only the CDR3 DNA: 39 bases, framed from base 1. The germline V gene sets CDR1 to SGHRS and CDR2 to YFSETQ. Trimming at the junction amounts to 5 bases on V and 2 bases on J, and the germline ends lie 9 bases apart. The protocol used for the library was PCR. Sequenced using an Illumina HiSeq 2500. To normalize quantification of the TCRbeta repertoire, the TCR libraries were built with molecular barcoding that relied on unique molecular identifiers. The public reads were reprocessed in TCRdb via fastp at Q25 and MiXCR, keeping in-frame beta chains. For every CDR3 protein sequence, its rows merge into one entry that carries the most common genes and DNA. The sample table contains 490,000 or so distinct CDR3 sequences; only one count was recorded for roughly a tenth of them. Of the sample, around 2% is held by the ten largest clones.

Read against the paper, the sample's treatment or condition label means: allogeneic hematopoietic cell transplantation with graft depleted of TCRalphabeta T cells and CD19 B cells. The children who served as transplant recipients had been given grafts of TCRalphabeta/CD19-depleted allogeneic hematopoietic cells. The sequenced sample was PBMCs, obtained before TCRalphabeta/CD19-depleted stem cell transplant. This clonotype was obtained from a child under 10 years old with inherited bone marrow failure, due to receive a stem cell transplant. The V gene is TRBV5-1 and the J gene is TRBJ2-3, with the D gene uncertain. The DNA is TGCGCCAGCAGATCAGACCCCACAGATACGCAGTATTTT. It specifies CASRSDPTDTQYF.